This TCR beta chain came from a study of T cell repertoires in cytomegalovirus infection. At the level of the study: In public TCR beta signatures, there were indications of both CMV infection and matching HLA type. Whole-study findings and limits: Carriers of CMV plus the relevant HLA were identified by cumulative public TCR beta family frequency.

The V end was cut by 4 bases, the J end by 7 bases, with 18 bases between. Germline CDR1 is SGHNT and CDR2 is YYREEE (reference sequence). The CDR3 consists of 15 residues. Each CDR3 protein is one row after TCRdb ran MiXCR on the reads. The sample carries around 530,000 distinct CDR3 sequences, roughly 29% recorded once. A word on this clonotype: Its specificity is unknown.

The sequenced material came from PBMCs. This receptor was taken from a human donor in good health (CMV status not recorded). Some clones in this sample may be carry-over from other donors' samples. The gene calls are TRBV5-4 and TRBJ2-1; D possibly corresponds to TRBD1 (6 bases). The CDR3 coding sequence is TGTGCCAGCAGCCTAGGTGGTCCCCAGGGGAATGAGCAGTTCTTC. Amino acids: CASSLGGPQGNEQFF.